The clone carrying this T cell receptor beta chain was picked up a small number of times. Its antigen is not identified. The CDR3 length is 12 residues. Looked up from germline, CDR1 is SGDLS and CDR2 is YYNGEE. Trimming cost V 5 bases and J 2 bases, with 5 bases left between them. cDNA reverse transcribed from extracted RNA served as the sequencing template. Data came from immunoSEQ multiplex PCR; TCRdb stores just in-frame clones and leaves some out. The data contain about 200,000 clones, more than 45% of them seen just once; the ten biggest clones take up roughly 1.5%. The sample originates from a study of CD8+ T cells in alopecia areata. Overall study findings and caveats: Sequencing of scalp samples also includes resident alphabeta T cells from normal skin. Clonality in lesional scalp, especially alopecia totalis/universalis, exceeded that of normal scalp.

Treatment described: oral pan-JAK inhibitor, 5-10 mg twice daily. This clonotype originated in a human donor with alopecia areata. The sequences come from CD4+ T cells sorted from blood, collected at week 4, from a patient treated with tofacitinib. The J gene is TRBJ2-1, the V gene TRBV9; possible D gene TRBD1, 5 bases. In DNA, the CDR3 is TGTGCCAGCAGAGGGGCCTACAATGAGCAGTTCTTC. Its translation is CASRGAYNEQFF.